These 24 T cell receptor beta chains originate from one sample sequenced in a study of beta chain features in type 1 diabetes. Study-wide points: People with Type 1 diabetes carried modestly yet significantly shorter TCRB CDR3s in all four CD4+ subsets.

For these TCRs, the target antigens are not known. The authors reverse transcribed all of the isolated RNA, so sequencing captured expressed TCRB transcripts. The repertoire was sequenced with immunoSEQ multiplex PCR; TCRdb's copy has only in-frame clones and lacks some. This sample carries 600,000 to 700,000 clones, over 10% of them seen once, and the ten largest clones take about 0.02%. What was sequenced was naive CD4+ T cells from blood. The receptors were gathered from a man between 18 and 29 years old with type 1 diabetes.

This clone was counted between two and nine times. This chain uses TRBV30 with TRBJ2-7, with 11 bases fitting TRBD1. The V segment lost 2 bases and the J segment 1 base; nucleotides outside the gene matches: 1. Germline lookup yields CDR1 GTSNPN and CDR2 SVGIG (reference sequence). The CDR3 extends over 14 amino acids. CDR3 nucleotide sequence: TGTGCCTGGAGTTGGGACAGGGGGTCCTACGAGCAGTACTTC. Encoded protein: CAWSWDRGSYEQYF.

This clone was recorded a few times. CDR3 sequence (DNA): TGTGCCAGCAGCTTAAACCTAGCGGGGTTCGACGAGCAGTACTTC. Translating it yields CASSLNLAGFDEQYF. The V call is TRBV11-1, the J call TRBJ2-7; 9 positions agree with TRBD2. With 2 bases clipped from V and 5 bases from J, the junction kept 7 bases outside the gene matches. CDR1 and CDR2 (germline): SGHAT, FQDESV (reference sequence). The CDR3 spans 15 residues.

The CDR3 spells CASKQGGLTDTQYF. In nucleotides, the CDR3 is TGTGCCAGCAAACAAGGGGGACTAACAGATACGCAGTATTTT. The chain employs TRBV6-1 and TRBJ2-3; D may be TRBD2 (7 bases). Trimming removed 7 bases at V and 3 bases at J, with 14 bases between. The CDR3 covers 14 residues. The V gene's germline CDR1 is MNHNS and CDR2 SASEGT.

The V and J genes are TRBV4-1 and TRBJ2-7; D gene ambiguous. Trimming shortened V by 0 bases and J by 2 bases, and 26 bases separated the two germline ends. The CDR3 has 20 amino acids. The germline CDR1 and CDR2 sequences are MGHRA and YSYEKL. CDR3 protein: CASSQDLVGRVSFAPYEQYF. CDR3 in DNA: TGCGCCAGCAGCCAAGATCTGGTGGGAAGAGTCAGCTTTGCTCCCTACGAGCAGTACTTC.

This clone was seen only a few times. The chain joins TRBV6-1 to TRBJ1-2; D is perhaps TRBD1 (5 bases). The V and J ends lost 2 bases and 4 bases respectively, with 8 bases between them. This CDR3 comprises 13 residues. CDR1 and CDR2 from the germline V gene are MNHNS and SASEGT. The CDR3 DNA reads as TGTGCCAGCAGTGAAAAGGGGAGCTATGGCTACACCTTC. Translation: CASSEKGSYGYTF.

The V call is TRBV11-2, the J call TRBJ2-2; the D gene is possibly TRBD1 (5 bases). From germline, CDR1 is SGHAT and CDR2 FQNNGV. CDR3 size: 14 residues. The V and J ends lost 9 bases and 1 base respectively, with 12 bases between them. As DNA, the CDR3 is TGTGCCAGTGGGGCGATGCTGAACACCGGGGAGCTGTTTTTT. The encoded protein is CASGAMLNTGELFF.

This clone was observed a few times. The J gene is TRBJ2-2, the V gene TRBV25-1; unclear D gene. Per germline, CDR1 MGHDK and CDR2 SYGVNS. V gave up 6 bases and J gave up 2 bases, with 7 bases separating them. The CDR3 has 13 residues. CDR3 residues: CASRMENTGELFF. CDR3 coding DNA: TGTGCCAGCAGGATGGAAAACACCGGGGAGCTGTTTTTT.

This clone was detected a few times. V is TRBV9 and J is TRBJ1-6, with D possibly TRBD1 on 5 matching bases. CDR1 and CDR2 from the germline V gene are SGDLS and YYNGEE. With 5 bases removed from V and 9 bases from J, the gap between germline ends came to 15 bases. The CDR3 runs 14 residues. The CDR3 loop reads CASSDQGTVSPLHF. As DNA, the CDR3 is TGTGCCAGCAGTGATCAGGGAACTGTTTCACCCCTCCACTTT.

This sequence joins TRBV2 and TRBJ1-5; the D gene is possibly TRBD1 (5 bases). The CDR3 has 14 residues. V lost 8 bases to trimming and J lost 4 bases, with 15 bases between them. Germline values: CDR1 SNHLY, CDR2 FYNNEI. CDR3 bases: TGTGCCAGCGGGGGTCGGGCAGAGAATCAGCCCCAGCATTTT. This sequence encodes CASGGRAENQPQHF.

The V and J genes are TRBV10-3 and TRBJ2-7; TRBD2 is a possible D gene (6 bases). In germline, CDR1 is ENHRY, CDR2 SYGVKD. The CDR3 runs to 14 residues. Trimming took 0 bases from V and 10 from J, leaving 16 bases between them. The CDR3, as DNA: TGTGCCATCAGTGAGTCGCGGGACGGACTAATACAGTACTTC. Its protein product is CAISESRDGLIQYF.

This chain joins TRBV27 and TRBJ1-2, with TRBD1 matching over 7 bases. The V segment lost 6 bases and the J segment 7 bases; nucleotides outside the gene matches: 11. Germline values: CDR1 MNHEY, CDR2 SMNVEV (reference sequence). The CDR3 consists of 14 residues. This CDR3 reads CASSRGQTLGGYTF. In DNA, the CDR3 is TGTGCCAGCAGCCGGGGACAGACCTTGGGTGGCTACACCTTC.

V usage is TRBV30 and J usage is TRBJ2-1, with no clear D. The CDR3 length is 14 residues. Germline V lookup: CDR1 GTSNPN, CDR2 SVGIG (reference sequence). Trimming took 2 bases from V and 5 from J, leaving 13 bases between them. DNA for the CDR3: TGTGCCTGGAGTTTTAACCGCTACGACAATGAGCAGTTCTTC. Translating gives CAWSFNRYDNEQFF.

This clone has only a few counts. The V call is TRBV6-6, the J call TRBJ1-1; D remains unclear. This CDR3 comprises 15 residues. V lost 2 bases, J lost 0 bases, and 10 bases lay in between. CDR1 is MNHNY and CDR2 is SVGAGI in the germline V gene (reference sequence). Here the CDR3 DNA reads TGTGCCAGCAGTTACGGTGGCAGTGTGAACACTGAAGCTTTCTTT. Residues: CASSYGGSVNTEAFF.

This clone was observed a few times. This chain links TRBV13 with TRBJ1-4, with 7 bases identical to TRBD1. V lost 6 bases, J lost 3 bases, and 10 bases stayed unmatched. The germline gives CDR1 PRHDT, CDR2 FYEKMQ (reference sequence). This CDR3 contains 16 residues. The CDR3 is CASSRNRGLANEKLFF. The DNA for the CDR3 is TGTGCCAGCAGTCGAAACAGGGGTTTAGCTAATGAAAAACTGTTTTTT.

This clone has just a few counts. This chain links TRBV6-5 with TRBJ1-1; D is possibly TRBD1 (5 bases). The ends were cut back, 5 bases at V and 1 base at J, with 11 bases in the middle. The CDR3 has 14 amino acids. Germline lookup yields CDR1 MNHEY and CDR2 SVGAGI. The CDR3 reads CASSQERGNTEAFF. The CDR3, as DNA: TGTGCCAGCAGTCAAGAAAGGGGGAACACTGAAGCTTTCTTT.

This rearrangement joins TRBV28 to TRBJ2-7; D is possibly TRBD2 (6 bases). CDR1 and CDR2 from the germline V gene are MDHEN and SYDVKM. The CDR3 sequence is 17 residues long. V lost 1 base, J lost 4 bases, and 20 bases lay in between. Written as DNA, the CDR3 is TGTGCCAGCAGTTTATATGGGAGGCCGACCGGGGATTACGAGCAGTACTTC. It encodes CASSLYGRPTGDYEQYF.

This clone was counted a few times. This chain uses TRBV5-4 with TRBJ2-1; 8 nucleotides match TRBD2. The CDR3 spans 15 residues. V gave up 3 bases and J gave up 10 bases; unmatched junction bases: 12. Germline CDR1 reads SGHNT; CDR2 reads YYREEE (reference sequence). The CDR3 sequence is CASSSQAGESGEQFF. As DNA, the CDR3 is TGTGCCAGCAGCTCACAAGCGGGGGAGTCCGGGGAGCAGTTCTTC.

The table lists this clone with a few counts. The genes are TRBV5-1 and TRBJ2-3; 9 bases are a match to TRBD1. Per the germline V gene, CDR1 is SGHRS and CDR2 is YFSETQ. V trimming: 0 bases; J trimming: 4 bases; junction bases outside the gene matches: 3. CDR3 length equals 15 residues. The CDR3 here is CASSLGDRDSDTQYF. CDR3 DNA sequence: TGCGCCAGCAGCTTGGGGGACAGGGATTCAGATACGCAGTATTTT.

This clone was counted only a few times. DNA for the CDR3: TGTGCCAGCGGAGTCCAAGAGACCCAGTACTTC. It codes for CASGVQETQYF. This rearrangement joins TRBV7-8 to TRBJ2-5; no definite D call. Trimming removed 8 bases at V and 1 base at J, with 5 bases between. The CDR3 has 11 residues. Germline values: CDR1 SGHVS, CDR2 FQNEAQ.

A few counts support this clone. This chain uses TRBV28 with TRBJ2-1, with a tentative D call TRBD1 (6 bases). This CDR3 has 13 amino acids. V lost 7 bases and J 6 bases, leaving 13 bases between the germline ends. CDR1 and CDR2 from the germline V gene are MDHEN and SYDVKM. The CDR3 loop is CASTLGGSNEQFF. The CDR3 DNA sequence: TGTGCCAGCACCTTAGGGGGTAGCAATGAGCAGTTCTTC.

This chain connects TRBV2 to TRBJ1-1; no definite D call. The V gene lost 6 bases and the J gene lost 4 bases, with 18 bases spanning the gap. Germline V gene lookup returns CDR1 SNHLY and CDR2 FYNNEI. The CDR3 runs 15 residues. In nucleotides, the CDR3 is TGTGCCAGCAGGGGAACGTCTCTGGTAGGCACTGAAGCTTTCTTT. Its protein product is CASRGTSLVGTEAFF.

This clone appeared a few times. The rearrangement joins TRBV7-9 to TRBJ2-6; perhaps TRBD1 as D (5 bases). The CDR3 consists of 16 residues. Per the germline V gene, CDR1 is SEHNR and CDR2 is FQNEAQ (reference sequence). The V gene lost 1 base and the J gene lost 1 base, with 8 bases spanning the gap. CDR3 in amino acids: CASSLGSGSGANVLTF. CDR3 nucleotide sequence: TGTGCCAGCAGCTTAGGGTCAGGGTCTGGGGCCAACGTCCTGACTTTC.

V is TRBV29-1 and J is TRBJ2-7; D remains ambiguous. This CDR3 has 13 amino acids. Trimming left V 4 bases short and J 6 bases short, with 16 bases between. The V gene's germline CDR1 is SQVTM and CDR2 ANQGSEA. The CDR3 is CSVGSPTFGEQYF. CDR3 nucleotide sequence: TGCAGCGTTGGGTCCCCGACTTTCGGCGAGCAGTACTTC.

This sequence joins TRBV28 and TRBJ2-5; TRBD1 matches 7 bases. V lost 5 bases and J lost 3; bases outside the gene matches: 9. This CDR3 spans 15 amino acids. Per germline, CDR1 MDHEN and CDR2 SYDVKM. In DNA form, the CDR3 reads TGTGCCAGCAGTCCCGGGACAGCGCTCAAAGAGACCCAGTACTTC. Translated, it gives CASSPGTALKETQYF.